This is a list of T cell receptor beta chains from one sample in a study of monozygotic twins with inflammatory bowel disease. Following a re-call of the 5' RACE reads, TCRdb has one entry per CDR3 protein and lacks DNA. Its listing shows roughly 100,000 distinct CDR3 sequences. Input material: blood. These receptors all stem from a human donor with ulcerative colitis or Crohn's disease, or a healthy co-twin of an affected twin (not recorded which). The CDR3 runs from the conserved cysteine through the conserved F or W. Fields, in order: J gene, V gene, CDR3 protein.

j_call: TRBJ2-7; v_call: TRBV4-3; cdr3_aa: CASSQDLRGGEQYF
j_call: TRBJ2-7; v_call: TRBV5-1; cdr3_aa: CASSLGQGSGTSYEQYF
j_call: TRBJ1-3; v_call: TRBV20-1; cdr3_aa: CSARAPGNTIYF
j_call: TRBJ1-1; v_call: TRBV20-1; cdr3_aa: CSAREGRGATEAFF
j_call: TRBJ2-2; v_call: TRBV28; cdr3_aa: CGSSPGTRNTGELFF
j_call: TRBJ2-3; v_call: TRBV7-2; cdr3_aa: CASSLGGGPQYF
j_call: TRBJ1-5; v_call: TRBV20-1; cdr3_aa: CSVLGGPSNQPQHF
j_call: TRBJ2-3; v_call: TRBV7-3; cdr3_aa: CASSRDRGKLDTQYF
j_call: TRBJ1-5; v_call: TRBV5-1; cdr3_aa: CASSYRGEGNQPQHF
j_call: TRBJ1-4; v_call: TRBV20-1; cdr3_aa: CSTPLDDEKLFF
j_call: TRBJ1-5; v_call: TRBV12-3/TRBV12-4; cdr3_aa: CASSFEVPNQPQHF
j_call: TRBJ2-7; v_call: TRBV20-1; cdr3_aa: CSSRQAISYEQYF
j_call: TRBJ2-3; v_call: TRBV11-2; cdr3_aa: CASSFWGADTQYF
j_call: TRBJ2-7; v_call: TRBV28; cdr3_aa: CASSSDSPSGGLYEQYF
j_call: TRBJ1-4; v_call: TRBV14; cdr3_aa: CASSQNPSATNEKLFF
j_call: TRBJ2-5; v_call: TRBV5-1; cdr3_aa: CASSLDRVGETQYF
j_call: TRBJ1-1; v_call: TRBV29-1; cdr3_aa: CSVPSPGGTEAFF
j_call: TRBJ1-6; v_call: TRBV12-3/TRBV12-4; cdr3_aa: CASSSFDRVGAPLHF
j_call: TRBJ2-7; v_call: TRBV18; cdr3_aa: CASSPVKGTHEQYF
j_call: TRBJ2-1; v_call: TRBV27; cdr3_aa: CASSGAESSYNEQFF
j_call: TRBJ2-3; v_call: TRBV5-6; cdr3_aa: CASSSSQIRGTDTQYF
j_call: TRBJ2-1; v_call: TRBV18; cdr3_aa: CASSPLLLGSDEQFF
j_call: TRBJ1-2; v_call: TRBV4-3; cdr3_aa: CASSQDWGSNYGYTF
j_call: TRBJ2-1; v_call: TRBV4-1; cdr3_aa: CASSPSPWQGSYNEQFF
j_call: TRBJ2-7; v_call: TRBV4-3; cdr3_aa: CASSPGTHSYEQYF
j_call: TRBJ2-7; v_call: TRBV6-5; cdr3_aa: CASSYSSGSSYEQYF
j_call: TRBJ2-7; v_call: TRBV7-2; cdr3_aa: CASSLAGQAATYEQYF
j_call: TRBJ1-6; v_call: TRBV12-3/TRBV12-4; cdr3_aa: CASTNTPYNSPLHF
j_call: TRBJ2-7; v_call: TRBV3-1; cdr3_aa: CASSPARRWEYEQYF
j_call: TRBJ2-3; v_call: TRBV20-1; cdr3_aa: CSPQGSPDTQYF
j_call: TRBJ2-1; v_call: TRBV20-1; cdr3_aa: CSAKGGYNEQFF
j_call: TRBJ2-7; v_call: TRBV18; cdr3_aa: CASSPTGIGSYEQYF